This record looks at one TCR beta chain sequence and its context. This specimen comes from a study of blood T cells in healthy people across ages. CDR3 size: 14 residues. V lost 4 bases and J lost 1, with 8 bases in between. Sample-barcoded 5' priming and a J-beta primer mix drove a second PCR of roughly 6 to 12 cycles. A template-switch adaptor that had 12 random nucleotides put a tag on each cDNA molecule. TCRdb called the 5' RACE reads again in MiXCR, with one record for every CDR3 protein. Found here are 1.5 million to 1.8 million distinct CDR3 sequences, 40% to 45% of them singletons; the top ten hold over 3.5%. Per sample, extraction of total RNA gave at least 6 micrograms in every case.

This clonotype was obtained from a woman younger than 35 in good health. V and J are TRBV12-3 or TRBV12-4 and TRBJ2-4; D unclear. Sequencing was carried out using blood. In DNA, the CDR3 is TGTGCCAGCAGTTACAGTGCGGCCAAAAACATTCAGTACTTC. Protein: CASSYSAAKNIQYF.